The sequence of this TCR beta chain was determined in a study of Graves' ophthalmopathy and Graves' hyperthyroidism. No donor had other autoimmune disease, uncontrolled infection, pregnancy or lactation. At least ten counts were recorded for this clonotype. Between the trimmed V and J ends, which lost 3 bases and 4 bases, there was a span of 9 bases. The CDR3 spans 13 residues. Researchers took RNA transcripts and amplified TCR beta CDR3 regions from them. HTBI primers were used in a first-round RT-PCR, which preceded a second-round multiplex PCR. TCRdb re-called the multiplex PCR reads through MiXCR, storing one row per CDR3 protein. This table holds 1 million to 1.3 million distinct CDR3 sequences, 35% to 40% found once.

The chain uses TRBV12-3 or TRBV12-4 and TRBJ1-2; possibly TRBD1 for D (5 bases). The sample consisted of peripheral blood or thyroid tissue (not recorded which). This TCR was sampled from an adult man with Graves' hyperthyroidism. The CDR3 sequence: CASSFRQLYGYTF. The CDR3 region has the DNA TGTGCCAGCAGTTTCCGACAGCTCTATGGCTACACCTTC.